Listed below are T cell receptor beta chains from one sample, sequenced in a study of T cells in Graves' hyperthyroidism and ophthalmopathy. From the multiplex PCR reads, TCRdb called clonotypes with MiXCR, one entry per CDR3 protein. The table includes over 250,000 distinct CDR3 sequences, about a sixth detected once. The sample comprised blood. These receptors originate from a woman in her sixties with Graves' ophthalmopathy. Both conserved end residues are part of each CDR3. D genes are given only for firm matches. Some rows have no size entry. The others give once, few or many, or a class for an expanded clone.

d_call: TRBD1
j_call: TRBJ2-1
v_call: TRBV11-3
clone_size: -
cdr3_aa: CASSAYSDRESYNEQFF
cdr3_nt: TGTGCCAGCAGCGCCTACTCGGACAGGGAATCCTACAATGAGCAGTTCTTC

d_call: -
j_call: TRBJ1-2
v_call: TRBV7-6
clone_size: -
cdr3_aa: CASSLGGPGDGYTF
cdr3_nt: TGTGCCAGCAGCTTAGGAGGGCCCGGGGACGGCTACACCTTC

d_call: -
j_call: TRBJ2-1
v_call: TRBV27
clone_size: many
cdr3_aa: CASSLFAGYNEQFF
cdr3_nt: TGTGCCAGCAGTTTATTCGCGGGTTACAATGAGCAGTTCTTC

d_call: TRBD1
j_call: TRBJ2-2
v_call: TRBV18
clone_size: -
cdr3_aa: CASSPPSRTGGSGELFF
cdr3_nt: TGTGCCAGCTCACCACCCTCCCGGACAGGGGGATCCGGGGAGCTGTTTTTT

d_call: -
j_call: TRBJ1-6
v_call: TRBV3-1
clone_size: many
cdr3_aa: CASSQVSGGNSPLHF
cdr3_nt: TGTGCCAGCAGCCAAGTATCCGGAGGTAATTCACCCCTCCACTTT

d_call: -
j_call: TRBJ1-3
v_call: TRBV6-1
clone_size: few
cdr3_aa: CASSLRTGHTIYF
cdr3_nt: TGTGCCAGCAGTCTCCGGACGGGGCACACCATATATTTT

d_call: -
j_call: TRBJ2-7
v_call: TRBV7-6
clone_size: many
cdr3_aa: CASSPGVESEQYF
cdr3_nt: TGTGCCAGCAGCCCGGGGGTGGAGAGCGAGCAGTACTTC

d_call: TRBD1
j_call: TRBJ2-5
v_call: TRBV6-2/TRBV6-3
clone_size: many
cdr3_aa: CASRDLDRGLETQYF
cdr3_nt: TGTGCCAGCAGGGACCTGGACAGGGGGCTGGAGACCCAGTACTTC

d_call: -
j_call: TRBJ2-5
v_call: TRBV7-3
clone_size: -
cdr3_aa: CASSLIPGSQETQYF
cdr3_nt: TGTGCCAGCAGCCTTATACCGGGTTCCCAAGAGACCCAGTACTTC

d_call: TRBD2
j_call: TRBJ2-3
v_call: TRBV20-1
clone_size: many
cdr3_aa: CSASGLAGRTDTQYF
cdr3_nt: TGCAGTGCTAGCGGACTAGCGGGACGCACAGATACGCAGTATTTT

d_call: TRBD2
j_call: TRBJ2-1
v_call: TRBV5-1
clone_size: many
cdr3_aa: CASSRTSGAYNEQFF
cdr3_nt: TGCGCCAGCAGCCGGACTAGCGGGGCGTACAATGAGCAGTTCTTC

d_call: TRBD1
j_call: TRBJ1-1
v_call: TRBV7-9
clone_size: many
cdr3_aa: CASSRWTGDRYTEAFF
cdr3_nt: TGTGCCAGCAGCCGTTGGACAGGGGATCGTTACACTGAAGCTTTCTTT

d_call: TRBD2
j_call: TRBJ2-2
v_call: TRBV6-1
clone_size: -
cdr3_aa: CASSTGGRGGNTGELFF
cdr3_nt: TGTGCCAGCAGTACCGGAGGGCGGGGGGGAAACACCGGGGAGCTGTTTTTT